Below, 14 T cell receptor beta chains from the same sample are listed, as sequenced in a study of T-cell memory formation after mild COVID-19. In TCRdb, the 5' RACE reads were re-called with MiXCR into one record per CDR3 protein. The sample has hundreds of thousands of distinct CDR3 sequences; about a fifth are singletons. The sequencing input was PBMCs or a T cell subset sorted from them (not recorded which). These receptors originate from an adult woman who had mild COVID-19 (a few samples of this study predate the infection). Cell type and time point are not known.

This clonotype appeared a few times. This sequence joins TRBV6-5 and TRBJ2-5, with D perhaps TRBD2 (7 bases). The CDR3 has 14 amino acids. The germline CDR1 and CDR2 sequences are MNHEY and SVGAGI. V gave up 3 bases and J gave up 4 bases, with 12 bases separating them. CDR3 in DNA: TGTGCCAGCAGTTATGGCGGGGGCCGAGAGACCCAGTACTTC. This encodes CASSYGGGRETQYF.

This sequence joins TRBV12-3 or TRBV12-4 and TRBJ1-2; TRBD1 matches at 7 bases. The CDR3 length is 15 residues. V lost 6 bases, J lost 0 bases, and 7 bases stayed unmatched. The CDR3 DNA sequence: TGTGCCAGCAGAGGGACAGATATATCTAACTATGGCTACACCTTC. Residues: CASRGTDISNYGYTF.

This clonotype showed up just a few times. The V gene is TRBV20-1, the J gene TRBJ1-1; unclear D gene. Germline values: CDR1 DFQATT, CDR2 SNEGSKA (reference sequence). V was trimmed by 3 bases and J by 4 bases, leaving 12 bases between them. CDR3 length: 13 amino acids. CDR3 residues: CSARTHFSTEAFF. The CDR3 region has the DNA TGCAGTGCTAGGACCCACTTCAGCACTGAAGCTTTCTTT.

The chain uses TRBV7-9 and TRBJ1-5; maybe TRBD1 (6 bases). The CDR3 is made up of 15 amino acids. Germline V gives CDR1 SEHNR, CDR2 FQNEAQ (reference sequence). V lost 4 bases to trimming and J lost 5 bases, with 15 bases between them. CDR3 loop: CASSSHGGTHQPQHF. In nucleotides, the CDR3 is TGTGCCAGCAGCTCGCATGGGGGCACCCATCAGCCCCAGCATTTT.

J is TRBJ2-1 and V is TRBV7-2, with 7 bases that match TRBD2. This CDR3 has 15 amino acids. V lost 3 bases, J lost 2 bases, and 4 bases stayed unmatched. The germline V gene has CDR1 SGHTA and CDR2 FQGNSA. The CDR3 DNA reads TGTGCCAGCAGCTTGGGGGGGAGGCCCTACAATGAGCAGTTCTTC. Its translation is CASSLGGRPYNEQFF.

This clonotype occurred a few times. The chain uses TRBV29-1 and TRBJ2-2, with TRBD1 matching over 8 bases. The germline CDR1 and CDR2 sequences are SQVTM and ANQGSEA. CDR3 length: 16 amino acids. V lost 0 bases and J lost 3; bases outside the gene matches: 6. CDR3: CSVEDLDRGHTGELFF. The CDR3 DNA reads TGCAGCGTTGAAGATCTTGACAGGGGACACACCGGGGAGCTGTTTTTT.

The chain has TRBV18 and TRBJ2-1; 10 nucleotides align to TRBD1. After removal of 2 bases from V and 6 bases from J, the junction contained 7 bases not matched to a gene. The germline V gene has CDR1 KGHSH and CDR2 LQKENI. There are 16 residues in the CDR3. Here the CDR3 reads CASSPYGTGEANEQFF. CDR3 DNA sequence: TGTGCCAGCTCACCATACGGGACAGGGGAAGCCAATGAGCAGTTCTTC. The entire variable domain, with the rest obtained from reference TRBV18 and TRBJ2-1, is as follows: NAGVMQNPRHLVRRRGQEARLRCSPMKGHSHVYWYRQLPEEGLKFMVYLQKENIIDESGMPKERFSAEFPKEGPSILRIQQVVRGDSAAYFCASSPYGTGEANEQFFGPGTRLTVL.

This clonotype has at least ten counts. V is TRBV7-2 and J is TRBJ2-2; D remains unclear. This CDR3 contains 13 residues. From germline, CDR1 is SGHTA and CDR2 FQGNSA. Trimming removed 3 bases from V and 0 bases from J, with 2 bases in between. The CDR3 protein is CASSFSNTGELFF. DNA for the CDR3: TGTGCCAGCAGCTTTTCGAACACCGGGGAGCTGTTTTTT.

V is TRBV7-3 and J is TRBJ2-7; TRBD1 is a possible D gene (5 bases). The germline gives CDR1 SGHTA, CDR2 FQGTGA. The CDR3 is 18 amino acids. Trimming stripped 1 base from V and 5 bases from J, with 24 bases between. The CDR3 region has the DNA TGTGCCAGCAGCTTAAACCCCCCCAACGTAGGGGTTGGGAACGAGCAGTACTTC. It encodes CASSLNPPNVGVGNEQYF.

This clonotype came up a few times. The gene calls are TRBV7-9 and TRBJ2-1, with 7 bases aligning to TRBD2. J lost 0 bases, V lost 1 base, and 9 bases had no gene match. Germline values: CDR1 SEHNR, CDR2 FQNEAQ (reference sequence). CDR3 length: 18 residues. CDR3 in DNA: TGTGCCAGCAGCTTAGTTGAGGGCCTAGCGGCCTCCTACAATGAGCAGTTCTTC. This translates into CASSLVEGLAASYNEQFF.

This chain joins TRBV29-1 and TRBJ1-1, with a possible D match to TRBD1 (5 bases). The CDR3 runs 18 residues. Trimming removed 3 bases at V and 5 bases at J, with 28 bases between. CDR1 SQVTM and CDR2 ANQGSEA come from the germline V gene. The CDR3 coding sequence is TGCAGCGTTGAGCTGTTTGGTCAAAGAGGGGAACGAGGGACTGAAGCTTTCTTT. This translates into CSVELFGQRGERGTEAFF.

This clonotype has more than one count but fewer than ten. CDR3 protein: CATSRGRGAGYNEQFF. For the CDR3, the DNA is TGTGCCACCAGCAGAGGCCGCGGAGCGGGGTACAATGAGCAGTTCTTC. The V call is TRBV15, the J call TRBJ2-1, with 7 bases identical to TRBD2. Germline CDR1 LNHNV, CDR2 YYDKDF (reference sequence). Losses at the gene ends were 1 base for V and 4 bases for J; bases not matched to a gene: 7. CDR3 size: 16 residues.

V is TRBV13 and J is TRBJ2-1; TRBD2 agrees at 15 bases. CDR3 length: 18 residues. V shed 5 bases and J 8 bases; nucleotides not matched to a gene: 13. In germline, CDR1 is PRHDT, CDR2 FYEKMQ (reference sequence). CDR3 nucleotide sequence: TGTGCCAGCAGCCCACACCCAGGGACTAGCGGGGGGACCCATGAGCAGTTCTTC. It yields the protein CASSPHPGTSGGTHEQFF.

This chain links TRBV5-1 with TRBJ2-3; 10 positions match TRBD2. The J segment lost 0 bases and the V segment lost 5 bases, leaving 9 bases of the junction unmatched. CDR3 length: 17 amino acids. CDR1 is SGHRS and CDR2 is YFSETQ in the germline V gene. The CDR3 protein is CASSPPSGGPSTDTQYF. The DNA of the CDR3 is TGCGCCAGCAGTCCCCCTAGCGGGGGCCCTAGCACAGATACGCAGTATTTT.